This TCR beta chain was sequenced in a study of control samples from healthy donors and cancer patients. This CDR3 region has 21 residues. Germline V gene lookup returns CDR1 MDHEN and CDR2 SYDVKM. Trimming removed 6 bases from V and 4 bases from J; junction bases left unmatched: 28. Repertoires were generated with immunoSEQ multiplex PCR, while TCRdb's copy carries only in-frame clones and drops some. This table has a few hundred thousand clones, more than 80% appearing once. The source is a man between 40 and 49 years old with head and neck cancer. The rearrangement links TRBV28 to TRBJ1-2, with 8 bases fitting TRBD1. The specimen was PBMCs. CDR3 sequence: CASSPSSIGGTGGSVSYGYTF. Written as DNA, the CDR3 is TGTGCCAGCAGCCCAAGTTCGATAGGCGGGACAGGTGGTTCTGTGAGCTATGGCTACACCTTC.